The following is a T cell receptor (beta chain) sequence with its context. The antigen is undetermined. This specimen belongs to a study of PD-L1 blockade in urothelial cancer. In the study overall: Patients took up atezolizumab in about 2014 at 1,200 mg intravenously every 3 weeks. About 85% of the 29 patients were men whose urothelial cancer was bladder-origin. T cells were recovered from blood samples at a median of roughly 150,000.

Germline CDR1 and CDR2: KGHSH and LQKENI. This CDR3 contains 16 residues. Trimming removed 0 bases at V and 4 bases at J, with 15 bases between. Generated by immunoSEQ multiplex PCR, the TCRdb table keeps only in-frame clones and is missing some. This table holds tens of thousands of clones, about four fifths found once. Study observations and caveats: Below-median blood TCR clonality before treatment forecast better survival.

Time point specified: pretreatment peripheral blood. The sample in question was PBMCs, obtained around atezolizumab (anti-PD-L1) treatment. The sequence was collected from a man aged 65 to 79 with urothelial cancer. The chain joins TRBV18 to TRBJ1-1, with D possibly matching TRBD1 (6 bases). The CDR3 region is CASSPPWGGGSTEAFF. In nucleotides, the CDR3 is TGTGCCAGCTCACCACCCTGGGGAGGGGGGAGCACTGAAGCTTTCTTT.